This T cell receptor (beta chain) appears in the sequencing data of a study of T cells in Graves' hyperthyroidism and ophthalmopathy. This clonotype was observed a handful of times. What it binds is unknown. Findings of the study overall: The model identified upcoming ophthalmopathy a median approximately six months ahead of onset. Ophthalmopathy could be told apart from stable hyperthyroidism with a 13 V-J model.

RNA transcripts were the template for amplifying TCR beta CDR3 regions. The primer set for the first-round RT-PCR of the TCR CDR3 was HTBI. TCRdb fed the multiplex PCR reads into MiXCR, producing one record per CDR3 protein. The sample yields hundreds of thousands of distinct CDR3 sequences, around 13% seen once. This clonotype was obtained from a woman between 45 and 65 years old with Graves' ophthalmopathy. The sample was blood.

The CDR3 DNA follows: TGTGCCAGCAGCCCAACTCCACTTCCCGGTCCCTACAATGAGCAGTTCTTC. Amino acid sequence: CASSPTPLPGPYNEQFF. The chain joins TRBV7-3 to TRBJ2-1; no clear D gene. CDR1 and CDR2 (germline): SGHTA, FQGTGA. The length of the CDR3 is 17 residues. Trimming stripped 5 bases from V and 2 bases from J, with 19 bases between.